This TCR beta chain was profiled in a study of blood T cell repertoires in COVID-19. On the study more broadly: Samples representing acute and convalescent COVID-19 were sourced from the United States, Italy and Spain.

The V end was cut by 0 bases, the J end by 3 bases, with 8 bases between. The CDR3 runs 14 residues. Germline V lookup: CDR1 LNHDA, CDR2 SQIVND (reference sequence). In the authors' workflow: The authors estimated nucleated cell counts from reference gene primer amplification. Clones were read by immunoSEQ multiplex PCR, and TCRdb kept only the in-frame ones, dropping some. V, J and clone size derive from that table, while D and trimming were established from the DNA sequence. The sample contains some 220,000 clones, 85% of which appear only once. Seattle's cohort entered during active infection and was followed longitudinally.

Sequencing used peripheral blood. The clonotype was recovered from a woman between 70 and 85 years old with COVID-19, enrolled during active disease. The chain combines TRBV19 with TRBJ1-2, with D hard to call. The DNA for the CDR3 is TGTGCCAGTAGTATAGATCCCCCCGACTATGGCTACACCTTC. Translating gives CASSIDPPDYGYTF.